This T cell receptor beta chain appears in the sequencing data of a study of blood T cell repertoires in COVID-19. Across the whole study: Both acute and convalescent COVID-19 samples were obtained from the United States, Italy and Spain.

Trimming shortened V by 4 bases and J by 5 bases, and 11 bases separated the two germline ends. Germline assignment: CDR1 LGHDT and CDR2 YNNKEL (reference sequence). CDR3 length: 13 amino acids. Clones were sequenced by immunoSEQ multiplex PCR, and TCRdb holds only the in-frame ones, with some missing. The sample shows 150,000 to 200,000 clones, more than 70% of them seen only once. Sequenced input: peripheral blood. V usage is TRBV3-1 (or the pseudogene TRBV3-2) and J usage is TRBJ1-2; D unclear. This TCR was sampled from a human donor in a cohort sampled during active COVID-19. CDR3 loop: CASSPPEGYGYTF. The CDR3 bases are TGTGCCAGCAGCCCGCCCGAGGGATATGGCTACACCTTC.